The source of this T cell receptor beta chain is a study of shared clonotypes between healthy human individuals. Background on the study: Those who served as donors were a couple of women and a few men between the ages of 18 and 49.

Deep-level assay runs were performed. Per the original methods: Junction-only sequences produced by ImmunoSEQ had no quality scores, so filtering differed. The protocol was immunoSEQ multiplex PCR, while the TCRdb copy is restricted to in-frame clones and leaves out a portion. V, J and clone size derive from that table, while D and trimming were established from the DNA sequence. The sample lists roughly 1,500,000 clones; approximately 98.5% were seen once. Splitting of CD4+ cells produced CD45RA+ naive and CD45RA-negative memory subsets. The specimen was naive CD4+ T cells sorted from blood. Described subset: CD45RA+ positively selected. This clonotype originated in a man aged 25 to 40 in good health.

The CDR3 coding sequence is TGTGCCAGCAGTTACTCCCCGACAAGGAACACTGAAGCTTTCTTT. Protein sequence: CASSYSPTRNTEAFF. The chain employs TRBV6-5 and TRBJ1-1, with D uncertain. V lost 0 bases to trimming and J lost 1 base, with 9 bases between them. CDR1 and CDR2 (germline): MNHEY, SVGAGI. The CDR3 is made up of 15 amino acids.